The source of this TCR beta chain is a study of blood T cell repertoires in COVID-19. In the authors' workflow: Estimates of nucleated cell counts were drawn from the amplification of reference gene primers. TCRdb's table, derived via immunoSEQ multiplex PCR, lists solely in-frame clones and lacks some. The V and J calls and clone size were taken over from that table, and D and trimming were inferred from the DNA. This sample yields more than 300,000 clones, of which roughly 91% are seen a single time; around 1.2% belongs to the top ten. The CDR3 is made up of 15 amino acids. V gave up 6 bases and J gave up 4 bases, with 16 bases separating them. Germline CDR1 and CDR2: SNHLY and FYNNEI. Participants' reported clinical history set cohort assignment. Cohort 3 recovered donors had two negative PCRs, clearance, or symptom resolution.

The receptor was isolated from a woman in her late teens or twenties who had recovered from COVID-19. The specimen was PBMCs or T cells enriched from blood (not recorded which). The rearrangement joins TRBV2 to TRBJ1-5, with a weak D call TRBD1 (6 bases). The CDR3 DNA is TGTGCCAGCAGGCCACTACAGGGTAGAAATCAGCCCCAGCATTTT. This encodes CASRPLQGRNQPQHF.